These 6 T cell receptor beta chains were all obtained from the same sample, sequenced in a study of post-analysis software for immune sequencing data. Their antigens are not known. The authors incorporated unique molecular identifiers into the TCR beta cDNA libraries. MiXCR was run by TCRdb on the PCR reads, yielding one entry per CDR3 protein. This sample has about 800,000 distinct CDR3 sequences; 25% to 30% occur once, and the top ten carry roughly 0.53%. Study conclusions and caveats: Five TRBV segments, including TRBV5-6, TRBV5-1 and TRBV20-1, were more frequent in patients than controls.

Source material: blood. These receptors were collected from a girl aged 10 to 17 with multiple sclerosis.

The chain is built from TRBV20-1 and TRBJ2-3, with 10 bases that match TRBD2. Germline trimming cut 4 bases from V and 5 bases from J; bases unmatched to any gene: 9. This CDR3 spans 15 amino acids. CDR1 DFQATT and CDR2 SNEGSKA come from the germline V gene (reference sequence). The CDR3 reads CSATRTSGTVDTQYF. In DNA, the CDR3 is TGCAGTGCTACCAGGACTAGCGGCACCGTAGATACGCAGTATTTT.

This clonotype showed up many times. V is TRBV20-1 and J is TRBJ2-7; the D is unclear. The germline gives CDR1 DFQATT, CDR2 SNEGSKA (reference sequence). V was clipped by 7 bases and J by 5 bases, with 12 bases between them. CDR3 size: 11 residues. CDR3 loop: CSGSWGNEQYF. Here the CDR3 DNA reads TGCAGTGGATCGTGGGGTAACGAGCAGTACTTC.

This clonotype was detected a few times. J is TRBJ2-7 and V is TRBV10-1, with unresolved D. The CDR3 runs to 13 residues. Trimming stripped 6 bases from V and 10 bases from J, with 19 bases between. Germline loops: CDR1 WNHNN, CDR2 SYGVQD (reference sequence). The CDR3 nucleotides read TGCGCCAGCAGCCTCACCACACGAGACACCCAGTACTTC. Amino acids: CASSLTTRDTQYF.

This clonotype was observed a handful of times. This chain joins TRBV20-1 and TRBJ2-7; no firm D call. This CDR3 region has 9 residues. CDR1 DFQATT and CDR2 SNEGSKA come from the germline V gene (reference sequence). V was trimmed by 7 bases and J by 5 bases, leaving 6 bases between them. Here the CDR3 reads CSVGDEQYF. The CDR3 DNA is TGCAGTGTTGGGGACGAGCAGTACTTC.

This clonotype was detected many times. The chain couples TRBV7-9 to TRBJ2-5; D remains unclear. The CDR3 has 11 residues. V lost 4 bases to trimming and J lost 7 bases, with 7 bases between them. Germline V lookup: CDR1 SEHNR, CDR2 FQNEAQ (reference sequence). The CDR3 bases are TGTGCCAGCAGCTCGCCCATGACCCAGTACTTC. It translates to CASSSPMTQYF. The full variable domain, in which reference TRBV7-9 and TRBJ2-5 provide the parts outside the CDR3, is DTGVSQNPRHKITKRGQNVTFRCDPISEHNRLYWYRQTLGQGPEFLTYFQNEAQLEKSRLLSDRFSAERPKGSFSTLEIQRTEQGDSAMYLCASSSPMTQYFGPGTRLLVL.

This clonotype was recorded a few times. J is TRBJ2-7 and V is TRBV12-3 or TRBV12-4; D is uncertain. With 6 bases removed from V and 2 bases from J, the gap between germline ends came to 11 bases. The CDR3 spans 13 residues. In nucleotides, the CDR3 is TGTGCCAGCAGCCTCACGAGTGCCTACGAGCAGTACTTC. This sequence encodes CASSLTSAYEQYF.